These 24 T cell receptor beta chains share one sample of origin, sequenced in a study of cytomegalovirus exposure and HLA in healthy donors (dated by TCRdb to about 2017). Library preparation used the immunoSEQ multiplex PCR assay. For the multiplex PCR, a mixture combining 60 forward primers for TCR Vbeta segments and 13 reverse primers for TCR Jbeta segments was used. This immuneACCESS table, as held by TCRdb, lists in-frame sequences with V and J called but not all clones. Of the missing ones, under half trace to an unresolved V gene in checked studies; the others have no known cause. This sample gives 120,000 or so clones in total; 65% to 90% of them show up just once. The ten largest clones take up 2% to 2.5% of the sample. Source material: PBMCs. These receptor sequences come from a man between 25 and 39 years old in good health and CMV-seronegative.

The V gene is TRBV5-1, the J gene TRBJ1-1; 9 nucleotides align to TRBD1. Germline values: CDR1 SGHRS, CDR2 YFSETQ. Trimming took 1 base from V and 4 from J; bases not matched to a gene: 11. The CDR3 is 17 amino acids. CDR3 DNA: TGCGCCAGCAGCTTGATCATGACAGGGGGTCGTGGCACTGAAGCTTTCTTT. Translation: CASSLIMTGGRGTEAFF.

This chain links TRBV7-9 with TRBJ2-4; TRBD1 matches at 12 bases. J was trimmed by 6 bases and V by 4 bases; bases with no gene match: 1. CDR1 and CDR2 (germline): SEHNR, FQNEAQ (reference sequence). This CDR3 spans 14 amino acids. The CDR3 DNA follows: TGTGCCAGCAGCTGGGGACAGGGGGCAAACATTCAGTACTTC. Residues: CASSWGQGANIQYF.

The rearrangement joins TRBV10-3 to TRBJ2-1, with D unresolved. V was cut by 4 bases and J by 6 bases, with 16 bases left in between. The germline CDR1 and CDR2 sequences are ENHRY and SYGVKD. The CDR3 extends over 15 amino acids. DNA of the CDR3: TGTGCCATCAGTGCCGGGTCTACCCCCCTCAATGAGCAGTTCTTC. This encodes CAISAGSTPLNEQFF.

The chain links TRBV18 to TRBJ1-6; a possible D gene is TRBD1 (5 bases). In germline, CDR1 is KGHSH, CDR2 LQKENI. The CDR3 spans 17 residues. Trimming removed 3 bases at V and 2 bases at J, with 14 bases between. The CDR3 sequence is CASSPKSGQAYNSPLHF. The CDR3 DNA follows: TGTGCCAGCTCACCTAAGTCAGGGCAGGCCTATAATTCACCCCTCCACTTT.

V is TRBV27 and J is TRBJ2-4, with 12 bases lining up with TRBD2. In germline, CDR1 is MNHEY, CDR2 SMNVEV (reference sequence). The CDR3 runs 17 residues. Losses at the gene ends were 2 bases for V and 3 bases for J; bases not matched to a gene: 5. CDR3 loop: CASSLLASGGVKNIQYF. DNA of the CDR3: TGTGCCAGCAGTTTACTGGCTAGCGGGGGGGTCAAAAACATTCAGTACTTC.

In DNA form, the CDR3 reads TGTGCCAGTGACGGACAGGGCCGAGGGGGAAACTATGGCTACACCTTC. As protein: CASDGQGRGGNYGYTF. The chain uses TRBV19 and TRBJ1-2; 8 positions match TRBD1. CDR3 length: 16 residues. Germline CDR1 LNHDA, CDR2 SQIVND (reference sequence). Unmatched junction bases numbered 13, after V lost 8 bases and J lost 2 bases.

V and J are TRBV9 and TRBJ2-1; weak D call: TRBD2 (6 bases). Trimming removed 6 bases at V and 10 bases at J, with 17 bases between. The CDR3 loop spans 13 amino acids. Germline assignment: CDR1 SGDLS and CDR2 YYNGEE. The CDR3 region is CASTSGTAGEQFF. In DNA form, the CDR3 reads TGTGCCAGCACCTCTGGGACTGCCGGAGAGCAGTTCTTC.

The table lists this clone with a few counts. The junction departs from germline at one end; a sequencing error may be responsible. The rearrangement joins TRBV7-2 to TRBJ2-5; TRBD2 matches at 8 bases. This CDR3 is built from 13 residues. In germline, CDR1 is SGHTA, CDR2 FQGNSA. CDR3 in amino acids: CASTLAGSKTQYF. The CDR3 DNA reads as TGTGCCAGCACCTTAGCGGGGAGTAAGACCCAGTACTTC.

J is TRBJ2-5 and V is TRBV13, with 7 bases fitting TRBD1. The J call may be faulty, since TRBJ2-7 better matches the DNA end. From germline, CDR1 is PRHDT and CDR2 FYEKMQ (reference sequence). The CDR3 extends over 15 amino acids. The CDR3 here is CASSFTGEYSDEQYF. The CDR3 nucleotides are TGTGCCAGCAGCTTCACAGGGGAATATTCCGACGAGCAGTACTTC.

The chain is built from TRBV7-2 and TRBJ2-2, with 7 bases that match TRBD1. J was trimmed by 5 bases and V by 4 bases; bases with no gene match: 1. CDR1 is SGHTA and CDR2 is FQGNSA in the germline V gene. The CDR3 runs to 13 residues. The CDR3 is CASSSRGTGELFF. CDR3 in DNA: TGTGCCAGCAGCTCCAGGGGGACCGGGGAGCTGTTTTTT.

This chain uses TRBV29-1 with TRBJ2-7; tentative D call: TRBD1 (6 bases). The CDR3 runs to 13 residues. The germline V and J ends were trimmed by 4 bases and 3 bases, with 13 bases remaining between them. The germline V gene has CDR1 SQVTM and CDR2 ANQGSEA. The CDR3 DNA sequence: TGCAGCGTTGCCTACGACAGGTTCTACGAGCAGTACTTC. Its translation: CSVAYDRFYEQYF.

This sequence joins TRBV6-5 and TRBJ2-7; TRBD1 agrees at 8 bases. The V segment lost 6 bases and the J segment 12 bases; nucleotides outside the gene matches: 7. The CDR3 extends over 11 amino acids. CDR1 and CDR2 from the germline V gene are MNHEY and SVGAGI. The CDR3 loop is CASSPGQGLYF. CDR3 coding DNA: TGTGCCAGCAGCCCCGGACAGGGTCTGTACTTC.

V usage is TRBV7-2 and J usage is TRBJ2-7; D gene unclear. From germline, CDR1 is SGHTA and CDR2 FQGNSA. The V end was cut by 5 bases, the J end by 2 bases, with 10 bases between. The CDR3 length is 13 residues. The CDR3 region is CASSHSSTYEQYF. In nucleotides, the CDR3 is TGTGCCAGCAGCCATAGCTCAACCTACGAGCAGTACTTC.

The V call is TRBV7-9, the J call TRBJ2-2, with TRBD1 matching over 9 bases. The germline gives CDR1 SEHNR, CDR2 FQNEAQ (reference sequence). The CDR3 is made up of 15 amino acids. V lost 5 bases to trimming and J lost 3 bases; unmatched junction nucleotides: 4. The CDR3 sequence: CASSTGQGHTGELFF. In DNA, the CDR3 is TGTGCCAGCAGCACAGGACAGGGGCACACCGGGGAGCTGTTTTTT.

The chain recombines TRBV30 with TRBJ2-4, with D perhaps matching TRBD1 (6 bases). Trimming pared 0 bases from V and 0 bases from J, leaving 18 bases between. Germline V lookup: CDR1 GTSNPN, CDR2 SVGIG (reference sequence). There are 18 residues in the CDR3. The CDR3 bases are TGTGCCTGGAGTGTACCAGGGATGGGGGCACTAGCCAAAAACATTCAGTACTTC. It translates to CAWSVPGMGALAKNIQYF.

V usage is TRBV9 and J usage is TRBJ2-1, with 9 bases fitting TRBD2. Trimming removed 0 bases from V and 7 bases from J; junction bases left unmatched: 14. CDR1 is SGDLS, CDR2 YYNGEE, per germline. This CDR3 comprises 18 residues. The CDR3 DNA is TGTGCCAGCAGCGTAGTTCCTAGCGGGGACCTTCTGAAGAATGAGCAGTTCTTC. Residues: CASSVVPSGDLLKNEQFF.

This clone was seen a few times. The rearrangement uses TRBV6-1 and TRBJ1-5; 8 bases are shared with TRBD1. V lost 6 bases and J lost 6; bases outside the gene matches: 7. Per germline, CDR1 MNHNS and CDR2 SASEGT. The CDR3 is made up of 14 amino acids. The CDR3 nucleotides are TGTGCCAGCAGCTTTCAGGGGGCTGGTCAGCCCCAGCATTTT. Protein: CASSFQGAGQPQHF.

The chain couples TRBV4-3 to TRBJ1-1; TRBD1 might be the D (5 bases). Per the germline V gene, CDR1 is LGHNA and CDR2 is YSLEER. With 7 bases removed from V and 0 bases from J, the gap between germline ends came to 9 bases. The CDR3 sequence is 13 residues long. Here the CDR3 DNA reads TGCGCCAGCACCAAGACAGTGAACACTGAAGCTTTCTTT. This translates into CASTKTVNTEAFF.

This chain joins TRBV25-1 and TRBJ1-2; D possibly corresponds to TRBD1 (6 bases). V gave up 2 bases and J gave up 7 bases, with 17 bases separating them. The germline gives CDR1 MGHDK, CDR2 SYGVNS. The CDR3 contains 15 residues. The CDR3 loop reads CASSETSRGRSGYTF. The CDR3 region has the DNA TGTGCCAGCAGTGAAACCAGCAGGGGAAGAAGTGGCTACACCTTC.

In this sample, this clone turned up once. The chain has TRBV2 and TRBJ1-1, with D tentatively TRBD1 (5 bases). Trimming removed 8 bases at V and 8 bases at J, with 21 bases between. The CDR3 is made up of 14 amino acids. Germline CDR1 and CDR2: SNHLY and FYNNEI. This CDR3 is CASEPGGVNREAFF. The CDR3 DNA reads TGTGCCAGCGAGCCTGGGGGGGTTAACCGGGAAGCTTTCTTT.

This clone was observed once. CDR3 in DNA: TGTGCCAGCAGCAACCGGACAGGGGCTAGAGGCTACACCTTC. Translated, it gives CASSNRTGARGYTF. The chain couples TRBV9 to TRBJ1-2; TRBD1 aligns across 9 bases. CDR3 length equals 14 residues. CDR1 and CDR2 (germline): SGDLS, YYNGEE. V was pared by 4 bases and J by 8 bases, with 9 bases of the junction left unmatched.

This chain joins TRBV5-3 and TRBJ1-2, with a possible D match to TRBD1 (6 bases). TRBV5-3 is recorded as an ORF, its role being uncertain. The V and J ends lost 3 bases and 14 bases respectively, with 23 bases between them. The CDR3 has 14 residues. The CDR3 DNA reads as TGTGCCAGAAGCTCTTACCGGGACACCCAAGATCGGACCTTC. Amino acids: CARSSYRDTQDRTF.

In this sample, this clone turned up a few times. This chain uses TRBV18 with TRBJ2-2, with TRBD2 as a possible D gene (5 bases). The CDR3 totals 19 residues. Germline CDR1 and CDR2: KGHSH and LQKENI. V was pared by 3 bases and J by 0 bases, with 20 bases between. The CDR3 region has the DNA TGTGCCAGCTCACCGAGGGTCTACACCGGGGATTCGAACACCGGGGAGCTGTTTTTT. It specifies CASSPRVYTGDSNTGELFF. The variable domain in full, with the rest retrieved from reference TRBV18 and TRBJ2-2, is NAGVMQNPRHLVRRRGQEARLRCSPMKGHSHVYWYRQLPEEGLKFMVYLQKENIIDESGMPKERFSAEFPKEGPSILRIQQVVRGDSAAYFCASSPRVYTGDSNTGELFFGEGSRLTVL.

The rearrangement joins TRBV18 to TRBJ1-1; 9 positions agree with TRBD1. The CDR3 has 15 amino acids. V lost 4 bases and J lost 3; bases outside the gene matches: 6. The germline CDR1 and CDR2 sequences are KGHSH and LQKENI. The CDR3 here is CASSRGTGLDTEAFF. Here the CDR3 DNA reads TGTGCCAGCTCACGCGGGACAGGGTTGGACACTGAAGCTTTCTTT.